The present TCR beta chain was sequenced within a study of blood T cell repertoires in COVID-19. In the study overall: The origin of the acute and convalescent COVID-19 samples was the United States, Italy and Spain. T cells, B-cell-depleted T cells, or PBMCs supplied cDNA or gDNA.

In the authors' workflow: Amplification of reference gene primers provided the estimated nucleated cell counts. Clones were read by immunoSEQ multiplex PCR, and TCRdb kept only the in-frame ones, dropping some. Clone size and V and J calls were adopted from that table, with D and trimming inferred from the DNA. The table lists 140,000 to 150,000 clones, about 76% of them singletons. Germline CDR1 and CDR2: MGHRA and YSYEKL. CDR3 length: 13 residues. The V and J ends lost 0 bases and 6 bases respectively, with 6 bases between them. The count of this clone is one. The sequencing input was peripheral blood. The source is a human donor in a cohort sampled during active COVID-19. This sequence joins TRBV4-1 and TRBJ1-5; unclear D gene. The DNA of the CDR3 is TGCGCCAGCAGCCAAGATCTCGGTCAGCCCCAGCATTTT. Translation gives CASSQDLGQPQHF.